A selection of T cell receptor beta chains follows, all from one sample in a study of blood T cell repertoires in COVID-19. Libraries were prepared by immunoSEQ multiplex PCR; TCRdb keeps only in-frame clonotypes and omits some of them. Among 210,000 or so clones listed, 80% to 90% were seen once. Specimen: peripheral blood. The receptors shown here come from a woman between 50 and 59 years old with acute or convalescent COVID-19. Each CDR3 is given with its conserved first and last residue. The D gene is left open where the match is weak. Size values are once, few and many counts, or a class for expanded clones, and some rows have none.

.	TRBV2	.	TRBJ1-5	TGTGCCAGCAGTCCCCGGGTGCGGGGGCGAGATCAGCCCCAGCATTTT	CASSPRVRGRDQPQHF
few	TRBV30	.	TRBJ1-3	TGTGCCTGGAGGTATGGCCTCTCGAGGATATATTTT	CAWRYGLSRIYF
.	TRBV7-2	TRBD1	TRBJ2-2	TGTGCCAGCAGCGGGGGACAGTTGACCACCGGGGAGCTGTTTTTT	CASSGGQLTTGELFF
few	TRBV4-1	.	TRBJ1-2	TGCGCCAGCAGCCAAGAAGGGGGGGCGGACTATGGCTACACCTTC	CASSQEGGADYGYTF
.	TRBV19	TRBD1	TRBJ2-1	TGTGCCAGTAGCGCGGACAGGGGCTTATGGGATGAGCAGTTCTTC	CASSADRGLWDEQFF
.	TRBV19	.	TRBJ1-2	TGTGCCAGTAGTATAGCCACAGGGAACTATGGCTACACCTTC	CASSIATGNYGYTF
.	TRBV30	TRBD1	TRBJ1-1	TGTGCCTGGAACAGGGGAGATACTGAAGCTTTCTTT	CAWNRGDTEAFF
.	TRBV13	.	TRBJ2-7	TGTGCCAGCAGCCCAGAGGGCGGAATAACCTACGAGCAGTACTTC	CASSPEGGITYEQYF
.	TRBV2	.	TRBJ1-6	TGTGCCGCAAACAGGGAAAATAATTCACCCCTCCACTTT	CAANRENNSPLHF
.	TRBV18	.	TRBJ2-1	TGTGCCAGCTCACCTTTAGGGGATGAGCAGTTCTTC	CASSPLGDEQFF
.	TRBV7-2	.	TRBJ1-3	TGTGCCAGCAGCCTAAAGACCGGGGGGCCTGGAAACACCATATATTTT	CASSLKTGGPGNTIYF
.	TRBV5-4	.	TRBJ1-1	TGTGCCAGCAGCCCCGAGGGCGGGGTCAACACTGAAGCTTTCTTT	CASSPEGGVNTEAFF
.	TRBV30	TRBD1	TRBJ1-2	TGTGCCTGGAGCAGACAGGGGGCCTATGGCTACACCTTC	CAWSRQGAYGYTF
.	TRBV12-3/TRBV12-4	.	TRBJ1-4	TGTGCCAGCTCGCGGACAACTAATGAAAAACTGTTTTTT	CASSRTTNEKLFF
.	TRBV7-9	.	TRBJ2-1	TGTGCCAGCAGCCCAACCCCAACCCGATGGAGCCCCTACAATGAGCAGTTCTTC	CASSPTPTRWSPYNEQFF
.	TRBV5-1	TRBD2	TRBJ2-1	TGCGCCAGCAGCTTGGAGACTAGCGGGAGGCCATCCTACAATGAGCAGTTCTTC	CASSLETSGRPSYNEQFF
.	TRBV6-5	.	TRBJ2-7	TGTGCCAGCGGCCAGGACAGAGACCCCTACGAGCAGTACTTC	CASGQDRDPYEQYF
.	TRBV6-5	TRBD1	TRBJ1-6	TGTGCCAGCAGTAGGGACAGGGCCCTAGATTCACCCCTCCACTTT	CASSRDRALDSPLHF
.	TRBV6-4	.	TRBJ2-7	TGTGCCAGCAGGCCCGGACAGAGATACGAGCAGTACTTC	CASRPGQRYEQYF
.	TRBV6-6	TRBD1	TRBJ1-2	TGTGCCAGCAGTTACCGGGACAGGGGGAAATATGGCTACACCTTC	CASSYRDRGKYGYTF
once	TRBV5-6	.	TRBJ1-2	TGTGCCAGCAGTCCTCAGGGGACCTATGGCTACACCTTC	CASSPQGTYGYTF
.	TRBV29-1	.	TRBJ1-1	TGCAGCGCCACGCAGGGGAGCACTGAAGCTTTCTTT	CSATQGSTEAFF
.	TRBV6-5	.	TRBJ1-2	TGTGCCAGCAGTTACCAATGGGGAGCTGGCTACACCTTC	CASSYQWGAGYTF
.	TRBV10-3	TRBD1	TRBJ1-6	TGTGCCATCAGTGGACAGGACAGGGTCCAGCTTGATAATTCACCCCTCCACTTT	CAISGQDRVQLDNSPLHF
few	TRBV2	.	TRBJ2-5	TGTGCCAGCAGTGAATTGGGCCAAGGAGAGACCCAGTACTTC	CASSELGQGETQYF
.	TRBV7-2	TRBD2	TRBJ2-2	TGTGCCAGCAGCTTAGGCCCCCTAGCGGCGGACACCGGGGAGCTGTTTTTT	CASSLGPLAADTGELFF